This TCR beta chain came from a study of blood T cell repertoires in COVID-19. About the research overall: Samples taken during acute and convalescent COVID-19 were collected in the United States, Italy and Spain. Sources were T cells, B-cell-depleted T cells, or PBMCs; the material itself was cDNA or gDNA.

As handled by the study authors: Amplifying reference gene primers gave estimates of nucleated cell counts. The data were produced by immunoSEQ multiplex PCR, yet TCRdb's version contains in-frame clones alone and is incomplete. That table supplies the V and J calls and clone size; D and trimming were determined from the DNA. The sample lists about 150,000 clones, approximately 90% occurring once. This clone was recorded once. The V gene's germline CDR1 is SGHDT and CDR2 YYEEEE. The CDR3 is made up of 16 amino acids. V lost 2 bases and J lost 2; bases outside the gene matches: 6. The chain combines TRBV5-6 with TRBJ2-1; 8 bases match TRBD1. Sample: peripheral blood. This sequence originates from a woman between 65 and 79 years old with acute or convalescent COVID-19. The CDR3 reads CASSFGKDRAYNEQFF. The CDR3 DNA reads as TGTGCCAGCAGCTTTGGAAAGGACAGGGCCTACAATGAGCAGTTCTTC.